This section outlines one TCR beta chain sequence together with its context. This sample is drawn from a study of brain T cells in children with intractable seizures. Surgery cases with the highest brain T cell transcript signatures were chosen for sequencing. This table comes from immunoSEQ multiplex PCR, and its TCRdb copy is limited to in-frame clones, with some not included. The table shows tens of thousands of clones, with 93% occurring only once. Germline assignment: CDR1 SEHNR and CDR2 FQNEAQ (reference sequence). The CDR3 has 14 residues. J lost 7 bases, V lost 4 bases, and 7 bases had no gene match.

The rearrangement links TRBV7-9 to TRBJ1-2; 9 bases line up with TRBD1. The sequencing here drew on peripheral blood, taken at surgery. The receptor was derived from a boy in the first two years of life with tuberous sclerosis and intractable seizures. The CDR3 reads CASSSGQGRGGYTF. CDR3 coding DNA: TGTGCCAGCAGCTCAGGACAGGGGAGGGGTGGCTACACCTTC. The whole variable domain, filled in from reference TRBV7-9 and TRBJ1-2, reads DTGVSQNPRHKITKRGQNVTFRCDPISEHNRLYWYRQTLGQGPEFLTYFQNEAQLEKSRLLSDRFSAERPKGSFSTLEIQRTEQGDSAMYLCASSSGQGRGGYTFGSGTRLTVV.